The 30 T cell receptor beta chains reported below all come from one sample, sequenced in a study of T cell responses to AZD1222 COVID-19 vaccine. Assay: immunoSEQ multiplex PCR; the TCRdb copy retains only in-frame clones and omits some. This sample yields about 120,000 clones, of which approximately 90% are seen a single time; less than 4% belongs to the top ten. The specimen was peripheral blood, collected 28 days after the second AZD1222 dose. The receptors shown here come from an adult who received the AZD1222 COVID-19 vaccine.

The V call is TRBV3-1 (or the pseudogene TRBV3-2), the J call TRBJ1-2, with D unresolved. Germline-derived CDR1 and CDR2 are LGHDT and YNNKEL (reference sequence). The CDR3 loop spans 14 amino acids. V dropped 0 bases and J dropped 3 bases, with 8 bases sitting between them. The CDR3 is CASSQEGTDYGYTF. CDR3 bases: TGTGCCAGCAGCCAAGAGGGAACGGACTATGGCTACACCTTC.

This chain uses TRBV25-1 with TRBJ1-2, with 12 bases matching TRBD1. The CDR3 runs to 17 residues. Germline V lookup: CDR1 MGHDK, CDR2 SYGVNS. Trimming took 6 bases from V and 4 from J; bases not matched to a gene: 12. The DNA for the CDR3 is TGTGCCAGCAGCGTCCCCGGGACAGGGGGCTCTGGCTATGGCTACACCTTC. Protein sequence: CASSVPGTGGSGYGYTF.

CDR3 DNA sequence: TGTGCCAGCAGCACCGGCAGGGGCCGGGGCGGCGAGCAGTACTTC. Residues: CASSTGRGRGGEQYF. This chain uses TRBV11-3 with TRBJ2-7, with D tentatively TRBD1 (6 bases). Germline CDR1 SGHNT, CDR2 YENEEA. The CDR3 is 15 residues long. V was pared by 5 bases and J by 6 bases, with 20 bases between.

The chain uses TRBV2 and TRBJ2-7; perhaps TRBD1 as D (6 bases). With 10 bases removed from V and 4 bases from J, the gap between germline ends came to 14 bases. The CDR3 extends over 12 amino acids. Looked up from germline, CDR1 is SNHLY and CDR2 is FYNNEI. In DNA, the CDR3 is TGTGCCAACCGGGACAAAGAGTACGAGCAGTACTTC. This encodes CANRDKEYEQYF.

The chain links TRBV9 to TRBJ1-5, with D perhaps TRBD1 (6 bases). Trimming removed 7 bases from V and 4 bases from J, with 18 bases in between. Germline V CDR1 and CDR2: SGDLS, YYNGEE. This CDR3 region has 15 residues. CDR3 sequence: CASSGGALGNQPQHF. The DNA for the CDR3 is TGTGCCAGCTCCGGGGGGGCCTTAGGGAATCAGCCCCAGCATTTT.

The V and J genes are TRBV11-3 and TRBJ2-3, with 7 bases matching TRBD1. Germline CDR1 SGHNT, CDR2 YENEEA. This CDR3 comprises 15 residues. Trimming cost V 1 base and J 4 bases; bases outside gene matches: 5. CDR3 sequence reads: CASSLGLQGADTQYF. CDR3 in DNA: TGTGCCAGCAGCTTAGGGCTCCAGGGGGCAGATACGCAGTATTTT. The full variable domain, in which reference TRBV11-3 and TRBJ2-3 provide the parts outside the CDR3, is EAGVVQSPRYKIIEKKQPVAFWCNPISGHNTLYWYLQNLGQGPELLIRYENEEAVDDSQLPKDRFSAERLKGVDSTLKIQPAELGDSAVYLCASSLGLQGADTQYFGPGTRLTVL.

The chain combines TRBV19 with TRBJ2-1; D possibly corresponds to TRBD2 (6 bases). Germline V CDR1 and CDR2: LNHDA, SQIVND (reference sequence). The V end lost 3 bases, the J end lost 9 bases, and 12 bases lay between the germline ends. The CDR3 is 13 residues long. This CDR3 reads CASSIFAGSEQFF. The CDR3 nucleotides read TGTGCCAGTAGTATCTTCGCGGGATCTGAGCAGTTCTTC.

This chain connects TRBV6-2 or TRBV6-3 to TRBJ2-6, with a tentative D call TRBD1 (6 bases). This CDR3 is built from 17 residues. Trimming left V 0 bases short and J 4 bases short, with 13 bases between. CDR1 is MNHEY and CDR2 is SVGEGT in the germline V gene. The CDR3 region is CASSYSMRGYGANVLTF. The CDR3 bases are TGTGCCAGCAGTTACTCGATGAGGGGGTACGGGGCCAACGTCCTGACTTTC.

The chain combines TRBV28 with TRBJ2-1; 9 nucleotides match TRBD1. CDR1 is MDHEN and CDR2 is SYDVKM in the germline V gene. V gave up 5 bases and J gave up 9 bases; unmatched junction bases: 8. The CDR3 has 14 residues. The CDR3 here is CASSTGGEIIEQFF. The CDR3 nucleotides read TGTGCCAGCAGTACAGGGGGCGAAATAATTGAGCAGTTCTTC.

The V gene is TRBV30, the J gene TRBJ1-4; possibly TRBD1 for D (5 bases). Germline lookup yields CDR1 GTSNPN and CDR2 SVGIG (reference sequence). Trimming shortened V by 3 bases and J by 8 bases, and 19 bases separated the two germline ends. The CDR3 spans 15 residues. The CDR3 reads CAWRGNRYEVEKLFF. In DNA, the CDR3 is TGTGCCTGGAGGGGAAACAGGTACGAAGTCGAAAAACTGTTTTTT.

This clone was picked up one time. V and J are TRBV3-1 (or the pseudogene TRBV3-2) and TRBJ2-5, with D possibly TRBD2 on 5 matching bases. The CDR3 totals 14 residues. Trimming took off 3 bases at V and 5 bases at J, with 13 bases between the two ends. The V gene's germline CDR1 is LGHDT and CDR2 YNNKEL (reference sequence). The chain's CDR3 is CASSHRELVETQYF. DNA for the CDR3: TGTGCCAGCAGCCATAGGGAGCTGGTGGAGACCCAGTACTTC.

This chain uses TRBV6-2 or TRBV6-3 with TRBJ2-3, with 9 bases identical to TRBD1. This CDR3 is 15 amino acids long. The V and J ends lost 4 bases and 3 bases, in that order; junction bases with no gene match: 5. Germline V gene sequence: CDR1 MNHEY, CDR2 SVGEGT. The CDR3 loop reads CASSLPGQGTDTQYF. CDR3 coding DNA: TGTGCCAGCAGTTTGCCGGGACAGGGAACAGATACGCAGTATTTT.

The V gene is TRBV3-1 (or the pseudogene TRBV3-2), the J gene TRBJ1-1; maybe TRBD1 (5 bases). V lost 0 bases and J lost 2, with 16 bases in between. This CDR3 has 17 amino acids. Germline V gene lookup returns CDR1 LGHDT and CDR2 YNNKEL (reference sequence). CDR3 sequence reads: CASSQDWGGGVNTEAFF. Here the CDR3 DNA reads TGTGCCAGCAGCCAAGATTGGGGGGGAGGGGTCAACACTGAAGCTTTCTTT.

The rearrangement joins TRBV28 to TRBJ2-1, with 9 bases lining up with TRBD2. Unmatched junction bases numbered 10, after V lost 5 bases and J lost 8 bases. The CDR3 spans 15 residues. Germline V lookup: CDR1 MDHEN, CDR2 SYDVKM. Here the CDR3 reads CASSLPGLAWDEQFF. The CDR3 coding sequence is TGTGCCAGCAGTCTTCCGGGACTAGCATGGGATGAGCAGTTCTTC.

The CDR3 DNA reads as TGTGCCAGCAGCGCCACTAGCGGTTACAATGAGCAGTTCTTC. Amino acids: CASSATSGYNEQFF. V gene TRBV7-8 combines with J gene TRBJ2-1; 8 positions agree with TRBD2. The CDR3 is 14 residues long. V lost 5 bases to trimming and J lost 4 bases; unmatched junction nucleotides: 4. The V gene's germline CDR1 is SGHVS and CDR2 FQNEAQ.

Here the CDR3 reads CASSHRRGGYEQYF. CDR3 DNA: TGTGCCAGCAGCCACCGTCGGGGGGGCTACGAGCAGTACTTC. The chain links TRBV28 to TRBJ2-7; TRBD2 matches at 8 bases. The CDR3 has 14 residues. Germline CDR1 is MDHEN and CDR2 is SYDVKM. V lost 6 bases, J lost 3 bases, and 7 bases stayed unmatched.

This rearrangement joins TRBV6-5 to TRBJ1-2, with 11 bases matching TRBD1. Germline V CDR1 and CDR2: MNHEY, SVGAGI. The junction had 4 bases not matched to a gene; V was cut back by 2 bases and J by 8 bases. This CDR3 has 14 residues. CDR3 coding DNA: TGTGCCAGCAGTTACGGGACAGGGGGTGGAGGCTACACCTTC. Amino acid sequence: CASSYGTGGGGYTF.

This chain connects TRBV27 to TRBJ2-2; D may be TRBD1 (6 bases). The CDR3 contains 13 residues. Deletions cut 6 bases from V and 6 bases from J, with 11 bases between. The germline gives CDR1 MNHEY, CDR2 SMNVEV (reference sequence). The CDR3 loop is CASRNRAAGELFF. The DNA of the CDR3 is TGTGCCAGCAGGAACAGGGCAGCCGGGGAGCTGTTTTTT.

V usage is TRBV5-6 and J usage is TRBJ2-5, with a weak D call TRBD2 (6 bases). Per germline, CDR1 SGHDT and CDR2 YYEEEE. The CDR3 has 15 residues. V lost 4 bases and J 2 bases, leaving 15 bases between the germline ends. The CDR3 is CASSPRGGIQETQYF. The CDR3, as DNA: TGTGCCAGCAGCCCCAGAGGAGGGATACAAGAGACCCAGTACTTC.

The V call is TRBV29-1, the J call TRBJ2-7; D is unresolved. Trimming removed 4 bases at V and 2 bases at J, with 9 bases between. CDR3 size: 12 residues. Germline V lookup: CDR1 SQVTM, CDR2 ANQGSEA. The CDR3 DNA follows: TGCAGCGTTGCTCTGACGGCCTACGAGCAGTACTTC. As protein: CSVALTAYEQYF.

The rearrangement uses TRBV28 and TRBJ1-1; D might be TRBD1 (6 bases). Germline-derived CDR1 and CDR2 are MDHEN and SYDVKM. V was cut by 8 bases and J by 1 base, with 11 bases left in between. This CDR3 is built from 13 residues. The CDR3 DNA reads TGTGCCAGCGGCCCCAGGGGGAACACTGAAGCTTTCTTT. Its protein is CASGPRGNTEAFF.

This chain links TRBV7-2 with TRBJ1-2; 7 bases agree with TRBD1. V trimming: 3 bases; J trimming: 4 bases; junction bases outside the gene matches: 8. The CDR3 contains 15 residues. In germline, CDR1 is SGHTA, CDR2 FQGNSA. The CDR3 nucleotides read TGTGCCAGCAGCTTGTTGACAGGGCCCGTCTATGGCTACACCTTC. Translated, it gives CASSLLTGPVYGYTF.

The chain employs TRBV2 and TRBJ1-1; D ambiguous. The CDR3 has 13 amino acids. Germline V CDR1 and CDR2: SNHLY, FYNNEI. Trimming left V 6 bases short and J 1 base short, with 9 bases between. CDR3 coding DNA: TGTGCCAGCAGAGACCGCGGGAACACTGAAGCTTTCTTT. This gives the protein CASRDRGNTEAFF.

The rearrangement links TRBV3-1 (or the pseudogene TRBV3-2) to TRBJ2-2; no definite D call. The CDR3 is made up of 15 amino acids. Deletions cut 3 bases from V and 6 bases from J, with 14 bases between. The germline gives CDR1 LGHDT, CDR2 YNNKEL (reference sequence). DNA for the CDR3: TGTGCCAGCAGCCATCTTGGACCGCGCCCCGGGGAGCTGTTTTTT. Translation: CASSHLGPRPGELFF.

This clone was seen only once. The chain has TRBV7-2 and TRBJ1-5; a weak D match, TRBD1 (5 bases). V lost 1 base, J lost 6 bases, and 13 bases lay in between. CDR3 length: 15 amino acids. The germline V gene has CDR1 SGHTA and CDR2 FQGNSA. This CDR3 reads CASSLVGQGGQPQHF. Written as DNA, the CDR3 is TGTGCCAGCAGCTTAGTGGGGCAGGGCGGTCAGCCCCAGCATTTT.

J is TRBJ1-2 and V is TRBV10-3; 7 nucleotides align to TRBD1. With V trimmed by 7 bases and J by 8 bases, 10 bases remained unmatched. Germline V gene sequence: CDR1 ENHRY, CDR2 SYGVKD. The CDR3 runs to 13 residues. This CDR3 reads CAIMSTGAFGYTF. CDR3 DNA sequence: TGTGCCATCATGTCTACAGGGGCGTTCGGCTACACCTTC.

The V gene is TRBV7-2, the J gene TRBJ2-2; D possibly corresponds to TRBD1 (6 bases). Trimming took off 1 base at V and 4 bases at J, with 7 bases between the two ends. Germline CDR1 SGHTA, CDR2 FQGNSA. This CDR3 contains 14 residues. In DNA form, the CDR3 reads TGTGCCAGCAGCTTAGTCAGGGGCACCGGGGAGCTGTTTTTT. Its translation is CASSLVRGTGELFF.

CDR3 nucleotide sequence: TGCGCCAGCAGCTTCGACGGAACCTATGGCTACACCTTC. The encoded protein is CASSFDGTYGYTF. This chain connects TRBV5-1 to TRBJ1-2; no clear D gene. Germline V CDR1 and CDR2: SGHRS, YFSETQ. With 2 bases removed from V and 4 bases from J, the gap between germline ends came to 9 bases. The CDR3 is made up of 13 amino acids.

The DNA of the CDR3 is TGCGCCAGCAGCCAAGCCCTGGGACTAGCTGTGGGTAGGCGACAAGAGACCCAGTACTTC. It codes for CASSQALGLAVGRRQETQYF. This chain connects TRBV4-3 to TRBJ2-5, with TRBD2 matching 9 bases. Germline V gene sequence: CDR1 LGHNA, CDR2 YSLEER. CDR3 length equals 20 residues. Losses at the gene ends were 1 base for V and 2 bases for J; bases not matched to a gene: 17.

The chain is built from TRBV3-1 (or the pseudogene TRBV3-2) and TRBJ1-2, with D perhaps TRBD1 (5 bases). CDR1 is LGHDT, CDR2 YNNKEL, per germline (reference sequence). V was cut by 3 bases and J by 4 bases, with 15 bases left in between. The CDR3 is 15 amino acids. The CDR3 DNA sequence: TGTGCCAGCAGCCAGTTTCCAGGGAGTAGCTATGGCTACACCTTC. Protein sequence: CASSQFPGSSYGYTF.